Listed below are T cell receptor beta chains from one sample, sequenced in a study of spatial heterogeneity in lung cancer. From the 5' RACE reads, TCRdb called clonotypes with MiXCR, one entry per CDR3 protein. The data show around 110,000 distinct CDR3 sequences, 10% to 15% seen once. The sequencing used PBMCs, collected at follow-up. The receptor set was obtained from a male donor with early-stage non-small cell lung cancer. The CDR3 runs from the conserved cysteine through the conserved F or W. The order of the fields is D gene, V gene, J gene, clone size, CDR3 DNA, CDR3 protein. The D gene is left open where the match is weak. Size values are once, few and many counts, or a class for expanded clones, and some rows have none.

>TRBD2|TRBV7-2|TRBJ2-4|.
TGTGCCAGCAGCACCCGGGGGGGAAACATTCAGTACTTC
CASSTRGGNIQYF
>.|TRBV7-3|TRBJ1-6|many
TGTGCCAGCAGCTTAACGGGGGGTCGTTCACCCCTCCACTTT
CASSLTGGRSPLHF
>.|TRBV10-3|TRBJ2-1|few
TGTGCCACCAGAGACGTGAGCTCCTACAATGAGCAGTTCTTC
CATRDVSSYNEQFF
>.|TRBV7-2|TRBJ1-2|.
TGTGCCAGCAGCTTATACAGCCCCGCGTCCGGTGGCTACACCTTC
CASSLYSPASGGYTF
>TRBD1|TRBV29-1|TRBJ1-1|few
TGCAGCGTTGCCTCCCGGACAGGGCCGAACACTGAAGCTTTCTTT
CSVASRTGPNTEAFF
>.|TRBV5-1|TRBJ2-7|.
TGCGCCAGCAGCTCGTCCGTAGGAGAGCGGTACTTC
CASSSSVGERYF
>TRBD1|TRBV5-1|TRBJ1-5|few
TGCGCCAGCAGCTCCGGGACAGGCAATCAGCCCCAGCATTTT
CASSSGTGNQPQHF
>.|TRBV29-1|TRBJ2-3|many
TGCAGCGTTGATGGGATAGATACGCAGTATTTT
CSVDGIDTQYF
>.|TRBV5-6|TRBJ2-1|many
TGTGCCAGCAGCTTGTTGCGGGACGAGCAGTTCTTC
CASSLLRDEQFF
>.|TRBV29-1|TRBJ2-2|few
TGCAGCGTCGCCGACGGTTGGGAGCTGTTTTTT
CSVADGWELFF
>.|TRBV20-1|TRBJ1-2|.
TGCAGTGCTAGGGTTTTCGGCTACACCTTC
CSARVFGYTF
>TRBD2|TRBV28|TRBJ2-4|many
TGTGCCAGCAGTTTACTGCGGGGGGGCAACATTCAGTACTTC
CASSLLRGGNIQYF
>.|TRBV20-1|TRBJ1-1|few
TGCAGTGCTAGAACTTGGCCCAGGAGAAACACTGAAGCTTTCTTT
CSARTWPRRNTEAFF
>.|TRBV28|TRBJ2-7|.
TGTGCCAGCAGTTTTAGGCCCCTAGTGGGGTCCTACGAGCAGTACTTC
CASSFRPLVGSYEQYF
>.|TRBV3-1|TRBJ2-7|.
TGTGCCAGCAGCCAAGGCGGACAGCTTCTAAGCTCCTACGAGCAGTACTTC
CASSQGGQLLSSYEQYF
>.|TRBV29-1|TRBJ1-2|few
TGCAGCGTTGGAGGCAGTGGCTACACCTTC
CSVGGSGYTF
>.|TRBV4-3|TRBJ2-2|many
TGCGCCAGCAGCCAAGGTGTCCGGGGACGAGTGGAGCTGTTTTTT
CASSQGVRGRVELFF
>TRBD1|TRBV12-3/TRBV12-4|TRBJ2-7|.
TGTGCCAGCAGTCCACGACAGGGGGCCAACGAGCAGTACTTC
CASSPRQGANEQYF
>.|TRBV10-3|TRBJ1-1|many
TGTGCCATCAGTGTTGCGAGGGAAGCTTTCTTT
CAISVAREAFF
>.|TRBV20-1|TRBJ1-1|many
TGCAGTGCTCCGTCAGGGGACACTGAAGCTTTCTTT
CSAPSGDTEAFF
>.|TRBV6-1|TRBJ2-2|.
TGTGCCAGCAGTGAAATGGGGGTGGACGGGGAGCTGTTTTTT
CASSEMGVDGELFF
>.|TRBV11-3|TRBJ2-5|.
TGTGCCAGCAGGGCGACTGGGAAAGAGACCCAGTACTTC
CASRATGKETQYF
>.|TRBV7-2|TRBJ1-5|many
TGTGCCAGCAGACGGAGTAGCAATCAGCCCCAGCATTTT
CASRRSSNQPQHF
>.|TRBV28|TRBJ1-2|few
TGTGCCAGCAGTTTGGGCCAATATCGAGGCTACACCTTC
CASSLGQYRGYTF